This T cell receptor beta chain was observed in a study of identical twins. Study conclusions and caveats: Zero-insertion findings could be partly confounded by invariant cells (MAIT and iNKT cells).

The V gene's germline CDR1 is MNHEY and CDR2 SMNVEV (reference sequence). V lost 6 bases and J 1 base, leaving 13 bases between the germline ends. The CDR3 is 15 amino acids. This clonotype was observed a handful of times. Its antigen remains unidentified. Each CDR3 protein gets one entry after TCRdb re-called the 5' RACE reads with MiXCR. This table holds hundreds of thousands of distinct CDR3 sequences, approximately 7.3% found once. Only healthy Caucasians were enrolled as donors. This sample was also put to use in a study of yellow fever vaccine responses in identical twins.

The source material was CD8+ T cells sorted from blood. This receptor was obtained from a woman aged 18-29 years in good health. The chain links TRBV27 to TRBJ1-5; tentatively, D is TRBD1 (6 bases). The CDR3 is CASSQTTGSNQPQHF. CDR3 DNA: TGTGCCAGCAGCCAAACCACAGGGAGCAATCAGCCCCAGCATTTT.